This paragraph reports one T cell receptor beta chain. The data are from a study of identical twins. MiXCR, run by TCRdb on the 5' RACE reads, gives a single entry per CDR3 protein. The sample has 460,000 or so distinct CDR3 sequences, 14% seen once. From germline, CDR1 is MNHEY and CDR2 SVGAGI. This CDR3 is 13 amino acids long. The V and J ends lost 5 bases and 11 bases, in that order; junction bases with no gene match: 8. In addition, the sample was reused for a study of yellow fever vaccine responses in identical twins.

Sequencing used CD4+ T cells sorted from blood. The J gene is TRBJ1-4, the V gene TRBV6-5, with 7 bases identical to TRBD1. This clonotype originated in a young woman in good health. For the CDR3, the DNA is TGTGCCAGCAGTCCCTCGGGACAGCCGAAACTGTTTTTT. Protein sequence: CASSPSGQPKLFF.